Listed below are T cell receptor beta chains from one sample, sequenced in a study of cytomegalovirus exposure and HLA in healthy donors. Clones were read by immunoSEQ multiplex PCR, and TCRdb kept only the in-frame ones, dropping some. This repertoire includes over 110,000 clones. Sequencing was carried out using PBMCs. These TCRs come from a male donor in good health and CMV-seronegative. CDR3s include the opening cysteine and the closing phenylalanine or tryptophan. D genes are given only for firm matches.

>.|TRBV7-2|TRBJ1-1
CASSFSGQSNTEAFF
TGTGCCAGCAGCTTTTCCGGACAGTCGAACACTGAAGCTTTCTTT
>TRBD1|TRBV5-1|TRBJ1-2
CASSPKPRDRTPINYGYTF
TGCGCCAGCAGCCCCAAGCCCAGGGACAGGACGCCCATCAACTATGGCTACACCTTC
>.|TRBV5-5|TRBJ1-5
CASSLGHVASYQPQHF
TGTGCCAGCAGCTTGGGACATGTGGCTTCTTATCAGCCCCAGCATTTT
>.|TRBV7-8|TRBJ2-5
CASSFSGGGQETQYF
TGTGCCAGCAGCTTTTCGGGGGGCGGCCAAGAGACCCAGTACTTC
>TRBD2|TRBV7-2|TRBJ2-1
CASSLVGTSGPNNEQFF
TGTGCCAGCAGCTTAGTTGGGACTAGCGGGCCTAACAATGAGCAGTTCTTC
>.|TRBV6-6|TRBJ1-5
CASSYGGNQPQHF
TGTGCCAGCAGTTACGGGGGGAATCAGCCCCAGCATTTT
>TRBD1|TRBV5-1|TRBJ1-4
CASSLERGQGAKKLFF
TGCGCCAGCAGCTTGGAGCGTGGACAGGGGGCGAAGAAACTGTTTTTT
>TRBD2|TRBV19|TRBJ2-1
CASRDGRGVEQFF
TGTGCCAGCCGGGACGGGAGGGGAGTAGAGCAGTTCTTC
>.|TRBV4-2|TRBJ1-6
CASSQERQGHWNSPLHF
TGTGCCAGCAGCCAAGAACGGCAGGGACACTGGAATTCACCCCTCCACTTT
>TRBD2|TRBV5-6|TRBJ2-5
CASSLALGLAGVETQYF
TGTGCCAGCAGCTTGGCCCTGGGACTAGCGGGTGTTGAGACCCAGTACTTC
>.|TRBV20-1|TRBJ1-3
CSVEGGNTIYF
TGCAGTGTGGAGGGGGGGAACACCATATATTTT
>.|TRBV7-9|TRBJ2-1
CASSPTPNRSYNEQFF
TGTGCCAGCAGCCCCACCCCTAATCGCTCCTACAATGAGCAGTTCTTC
>.|TRBV5-5|TRBJ1-1
CASSLVPRGNTEAFF
TGTGCCAGCAGCTTGGTGCCTCGGGGGAACACTGAAGCTTTCTTT
>TRBD1|TRBV30|TRBJ1-3
CAWRGTGSSGNTIYF
TGTGCCTGGAGGGGGACAGGAAGCTCTGGAAACACCATATATTTT
>.|TRBV28|TRBJ1-3
CASSTEATSGNTIYF
TGTGCCAGCAGCACCGAAGCTACCTCTGGAAACACCATATATTTT
>TRBD1|TRBV28|TRBJ2-1
CASRGQVDYNEQFF
TGTGCCAGCAGGGGACAGGTCGACTACAATGAGCAGTTCTTC
>.|TRBV6-1|TRBJ2-1
CASSPEIAEWEQFF
TGTGCCAGCAGTCCTGAAATAGCGGAGTGGGAGCAGTTCTTC
>TRBD2|TRBV6-1|TRBJ2-4
CASSEEAGAYIQYF
TGTGCCAGCAGTGAAGAGGCGGGAGCTTACATTCAGTACTTC
>.|TRBV6-5|TRBJ1-6
CASSYGVNNSPLHF
TGTGCCAGCAGTTACGGAGTAAATAATTCACCCCTCCACTTT
>TRBD1|TRBV19|TRBJ2-7
CASSRGQFPYEQYF
TGTGCCAGTAGCCGGGGACAGTTTCCATACGAGCAGTACTTC
>.|TRBV30|TRBJ2-5
CAWRRTGGQETQYF
TGTGCCTGGAGGAGGACAGGAGGGCAAGAGACCCAGTACTTC
>.|TRBV18|TRBJ1-1
CASSPRAPNTEAFF
TGTGCCAGCTCACCGAGGGCTCCGAACACTGAAGCTTTCTTT
>.|TRBV19|TRBJ1-5
CASSIRSRGGQPQHF
TGTGCCAGTAGTATTCGGTCGCGGGGAGGTCAGCCCCAGCATTTT
>.|TRBV7-8|TRBJ2-7
CASSPKPDTYEQYF
TGTGCCAGCAGCCCTAAACCGGACACCTACGAGCAGTACTTC
>.|TRBV2|TRBJ1-2
CASSRNIQDPHTF
TGTGCCAGCAGCCGTAACATACAGGATCCCCACACCTTC
>.|TRBV19|TRBJ1-1
CASRADGNTEAFF
TGTGCCAGTAGAGCGGACGGAAACACTGAAGCTTTCTTT
>.|TRBV6-6|TRBJ2-7
CASSSQTTGYSEQYF
TGTGCCAGCAGCTCTCAAACGACAGGCTATAGCGAGCAGTACTTC
>TRBD2|TRBV5-1|TRBJ2-3
CASSTPGRGGDTQYF
TGCGCCAGCAGCACTCCGGGGCGGGGGGGAGATACGCAGTATTTT
>TRBD2|TRBV11-2|TRBJ2-7
CASSLEPASGRYEQYF
TGTGCCAGCAGCTTAGAACCGGCTAGCGGGAGATACGAGCAGTACTTC